This T cell receptor beta chain was observed in a study of blood T cell repertoires in COVID-19. Whole-study context: Acute and convalescent COVID-19 samples came from the United States, Italy and Spain. Sample material is recorded as cDNA or gDNA derived from T cells, B-cell-depleted T cells, or PBMCs.

In the original workflow: How many nucleated cells were present was estimated from reference gene primer amplification. Sequencing was performed with immunoSEQ multiplex PCR; in TCRdb, only in-frame clones are kept and a portion is missing. The V and J calls and clone size come from that table; D and trimming were worked out from the DNA. The table records 130,000 or so clones, 75% to 90% of them present only once. Seattle enrolled patients during active infection and tracked them longitudinally. CDR1 is MNHEY and CDR2 is SVGAGI in the germline V gene. The V gene end was trimmed by 0 bases and the J gene end by 6 bases; junction bases not matched to a gene: 2. This CDR3 spans 14 amino acids.

This TCR came from a man between 60 and 75 years old with COVID-19, enrolled during active disease. The chain recombines TRBV6-5 with TRBJ2-3; 8 bases map to TRBD1. The sample taken for sequencing was peripheral blood. The chain's CDR3 is CASSYSTGADTQYF. In DNA form, the CDR3 reads TGTGCCAGCAGTTACTCGACAGGGGCCGATACGCAGTATTTT.